The T cell receptor (beta chain) under discussion was sequenced for a study of blood T cell repertoires in COVID-19. Study-level background: Donors in the United States, Italy and Spain gave samples during acute or convalescent COVID-19. The cDNA or gDNA used as material had been derived from T cells, B-cell-depleted T cells, or PBMCs.

This table comes from immunoSEQ multiplex PCR, and its TCRdb copy is limited to in-frame clones, with some not included. This table has 150,000 to 200,000 clones, 84% appearing once. The source of this sequence is a woman in her 70s with COVID-19, enrolled during active disease. Source material: peripheral blood.

For the CDR3, the DNA is TGTGCCAGCAGCTTCCCCCAGATAAGAGCTTTCTTT. As protein: CASSFPQIRAFF. The J gene is TRBJ1-1, the V gene TRBV11-2; D is uncertain. Trimming took 3 bases from V and 10 from J, leaving 12 bases between them. Germline lookup yields CDR1 SGHAT and CDR2 FQNNGV. This CDR3 contains 12 residues.